This T cell receptor (beta chain) was observed in a study of T cells after posttransplantation cyclophosphamide. Study-level points and caveats: Donor-recipient repertoire similarity was low at 1-2 months, rising over year one.

As concerns this clone: What it recognizes is unknown.

Germline assignment: CDR1 SGHDT and CDR2 YYEEEE. This CDR3 spans 13 amino acids. V was trimmed by 2 bases and J by 8 bases, leaving 11 bases between them. Cells defined as naive were viable CD3+CD4+ or CD3+CD8+ and CCR7+CD45RA+CD45RO-CD95-CD27+CD28+. This related bone marrow graft donor gave peripheral blood on the day of marrow donation. Assay: immunoSEQ multiplex PCR; the TCRdb copy retains only in-frame clones and omits some. The table includes around 15,000 clones, 94% detected once. This clonotype was obtained from a woman aged 45-65 years in good health and a related stem cell transplant donor. Material: naive CD4+ T cells sorted from blood. This chain links TRBV5-6 with TRBJ1-3, with D possibly TRBD1 on 6 matching bases. Here the CDR3 reads CASSFTGRDTIYF. CDR3 coding DNA: TGTGCCAGCAGCTTCACAGGGCGCGACACCATATATTTT. The variable domain in full, with the rest retrieved from reference TRBV5-6 and TRBJ1-3, is DAGVTQSPTHLIKTRGQQVTLRCSPKSGHDTVSWYQQALGQGPQFIFQYYEEEERQRGNFPDRFSGHQFPNYSSELNVNALLLGDSALYLCASSFTGRDTIYFGEGSWLTVV.